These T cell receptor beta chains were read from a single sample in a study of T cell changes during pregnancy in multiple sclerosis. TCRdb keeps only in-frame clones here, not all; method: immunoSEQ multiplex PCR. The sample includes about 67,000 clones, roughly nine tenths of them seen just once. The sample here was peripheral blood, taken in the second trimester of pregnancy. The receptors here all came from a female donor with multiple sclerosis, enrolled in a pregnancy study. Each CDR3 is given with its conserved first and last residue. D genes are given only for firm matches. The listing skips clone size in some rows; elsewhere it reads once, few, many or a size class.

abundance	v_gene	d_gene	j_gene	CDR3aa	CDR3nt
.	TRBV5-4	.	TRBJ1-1	CASSLGGGSSEAFF	TGTGCCAGCAGCTTGGGGGGCGGGAGCTCTGAAGCTTTCTTT
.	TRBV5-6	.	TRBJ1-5	CASSSTTSLAGESNQPQHF	TGTGCCAGCAGCTCCACGACCTCCTTGGCAGGGGAAAGCAATCAGCCCCAGCATTTT
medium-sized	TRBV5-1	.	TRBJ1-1	CASSLGGGGYTEAFF	TGCGCCAGCAGCTTGGGAGGGGGGGGTTACACTGAAGCTTTCTTT
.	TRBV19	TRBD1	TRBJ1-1	CASSIGMWDRELNTEAFF	TGTGCCAGTAGTATAGGGATGTGGGACAGAGAATTGAACACTGAAGCTTTCTTT
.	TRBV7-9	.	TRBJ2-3	CASSFLTGTSTDTQYF	TGTGCCAGCAGCTTCCTGACAGGGACTAGCACAGATACGCAGTATTTT
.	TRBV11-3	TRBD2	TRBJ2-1	CASSPRTSGSKDEQFF	TGTGCCAGCAGCCCCCGGACTAGCGGGAGTAAGGATGAGCAGTTCTTC
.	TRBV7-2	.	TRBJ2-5	CASSPPSGSETQYF	TGTGCCAGCAGCCCTCCATCGGGTTCGGAGACCCAGTACTTC
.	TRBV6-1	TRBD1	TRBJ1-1	CASIPRGPANTEAFF	TGTGCCAGCATCCCCAGGGGGCCAGCGAACACTGAAGCTTTCTTT
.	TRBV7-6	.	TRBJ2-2	CASSSVAANTGELFF	TGTGCCAGCAGCTCCGTAGCGGCGAACACCGGGGAGCTGTTTTTT
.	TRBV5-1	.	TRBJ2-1	CASSVTREAEQFF	TGCGCCAGTTCCGTCACCAGGGAGGCCGAGCAGTTCTTC
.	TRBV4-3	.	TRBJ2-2	CASSQVVVNTGELFF	TGCGCCAGCAGCCAAGTCGTAGTTAACACCGGGGAGCTGTTTTTT
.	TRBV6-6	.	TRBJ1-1	CASSYPQGRTEAFF	TGTGCCAGCAGTTACCCGCAGGGGCGAACTGAAGCTTTCTTT
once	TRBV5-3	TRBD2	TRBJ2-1	CARSPEERGDYNEQFF	TGTGCCAGAAGCCCAGAGGAGCGGGGGGACTACAATGAGCAGTTCTTC
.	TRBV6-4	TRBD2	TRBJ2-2	CASSDSTSGDTGELFF	TGTGCCAGCAGTGATTCAACTAGCGGGGACACCGGGGAGCTGTTTTTT
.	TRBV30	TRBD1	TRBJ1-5	CAWRVTGGSNQPQHF	TGTGCCTGGAGAGTCACAGGGGGGAGCAATCAGCCCCAGCATTTT
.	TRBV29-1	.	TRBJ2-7	CSAEGDNPYEQYF	TGCAGCGCTGAAGGAGACAACCCCTACGAGCAGTACTTC
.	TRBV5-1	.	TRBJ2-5	CASSLNRRETQYF	TGCGCCAGCAGCTTGAACAGGCGGGAGACCCAGTACTTC
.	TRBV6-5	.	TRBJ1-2	CASSYDGRDHGYTF	TGTGCCAGCAGTTATGACGGACGGGATCATGGCTACACCTTC